These 21 T cell receptor beta chains were sequenced from one sample in a study of T-cell reconstitution after alpha-beta-depleted transplantation in children (dated by TCRdb to 2016 to 2017). Libraries came from PCR. TCRdb records Illumina HiSeq 2500 as the sequencer. To normalize quantification of the TCRbeta repertoire, the TCR libraries were built with molecular barcoding that relied on unique molecular identifiers. TCRdb handled the public reads itself, with Q25 trimming in fastp and clone calling in MiXCR, and kept productive beta chains. When rows share a CDR3 protein, they turn into one entry using the most common DNA and genes. This sample gives about 830,000 distinct CDR3 sequences in total; under 20% of them show up just once. Roughly 4.8% of the sample is held by the ten biggest clonotypes. According to the study, the label for this sample's treatment or condition signals: allogeneic hematopoietic cell transplantation with graft depleted of TCRalphabeta T cells and CD19 B cells.

The source material was PBMCs, mostly from graft donor cells, sampled 360 days after TCRalphabeta/CD19-depleted stem cell transplant. The receptors were sampled from a male patient aged 5 to 17 who had a stem cell transplant for acute lymphoblastic leukemia, so the T cells may come from the graft donor.

Only a few counts were recorded for this clonotype. The chain combines TRBV7-9 with TRBJ2-3; D unclear. V gave up 4 bases and J gave up 2 bases, with 10 bases separating them. CDR3 length: 14 residues. Germline CDR1 reads SEHNR; CDR2 reads FQNEAQ (reference sequence). The CDR3 region has the DNA TGTGCCAGCAGCTATCTAGATCTCACAGATACGCAGTATTTT. Protein sequence: CASSYLDLTDTQYF.

This chain joins TRBV5-1 and TRBJ2-4; 7 bases are shared with TRBD2. J was trimmed by 0 bases and V by 5 bases; bases with no gene match: 20. The germline CDR1 and CDR2 sequences are SGHRS and YFSETQ. CDR3 size: 20 residues. CDR3 residues: CASRIAGSRGRGKAKNIQYF. CDR3 DNA sequence: TGCGCCAGCAGAATAGCAGGGTCACGCGGGAGAGGAAAAGCCAAAAACATTCAGTACTTC. The entire variable domain, with the rest obtained from reference TRBV5-1 and TRBJ2-4, is as follows: KAGVTQTPRYLIKTRGQQVTLSCSPISGHRSVSWYQQTPGQGLQFLFEYFSETQRNKGNFPGRFSGRQFSNSRSEMNVSTLELGDSALYLCASRIAGSRGRGKAKNIQYFGAGTRLSVL.

There are a few counts of this clonotype. The rearrangement uses TRBV12-3 or TRBV12-4 and TRBJ1-2; D gene uncertain. The CDR3 is 12 amino acids. V was cut by 6 bases and J by 10 bases, with 15 bases left in between. This chain's CDR3 is CASSPSGRDYTF. CDR3 nucleotides: TGTGCCAGCAGCCCGAGCGGGAGGGACTACACCTTC.

Only a few counts were recorded for this clonotype. The CDR3 region is CASSLGVLNGDEQYF. In DNA form, the CDR3 reads TGTGCCAGCAGCTTAGGGGTTCTTAACGGGGACGAGCAGTACTTC. The V call is TRBV7-8, the J call TRBJ2-7; TRBD2 is a possible D gene (5 bases). V lost 1 base and J lost 5, with 15 bases in between. The germline CDR1 and CDR2 sequences are SGHVS and FQNEAQ. The CDR3 has 15 residues.

The genes are TRBV24-1 and TRBJ2-3; 7 bases map to TRBD1. There are 15 residues in the CDR3. CDR1 and CDR2 (germline): KGHDR, SFDVKD. Unmatched junction bases numbered 10, after V lost 7 bases and J lost 4 bases. CDR3 bases: TGTGCCACCAGGACCTGGGGCCAGGGGGCAGATACGCAGTATTTT. It encodes CATRTWGQGADTQYF.

This clonotype was recorded a few times. The chain recombines TRBV7-9 with TRBJ2-1, with TRBD1 identical over 7 bases. Per the germline V gene, CDR1 is SEHNR and CDR2 is FQNEAQ (reference sequence). J was trimmed by 10 bases and V by 5 bases; bases with no gene match: 8. CDR3 size: 13 residues. CDR3 sequence: CASSARQGIEQFF. The CDR3 DNA is TGTGCCAGCAGCGCACGACAGGGCATCGAGCAGTTCTTC.

This clonotype was seen a handful of times. The chain employs TRBV18 and TRBJ2-1; D assignment may be TRBD1 or TRBD2 (5 bases each). V gave up 3 bases and J gave up 7 bases, with 16 bases separating them. The CDR3 loop spans 15 amino acids. Germline-derived CDR1 and CDR2 are KGHSH and LQKENI. CDR3 sequence reads: CASSPLEGSSNEQFF. In DNA, the CDR3 is TGTGCCAGCTCACCGCTCGAGGGGTCCTCTAATGAGCAGTTCTTC.

V and J are TRBV7-9 and TRBJ2-1; possibly TRBD2 for D (5 bases). CDR3 length: 17 residues. Germline V CDR1 and CDR2: SEHNR, FQNEAQ (reference sequence). V was cut by 1 base and J by 7 bases, with 20 bases left in between. The CDR3 DNA sequence: TGTGCCAGCAGCTTAGGGAAGGACTTATCAAGGAGAAATGAGCAGTTCTTC. Its translation: CASSLGKDLSRRNEQFF.

This clonotype was observed a few times. The V gene is TRBV5-1, the J gene TRBJ2-1; D possibly corresponds to TRBD2 (6 bases). This CDR3 comprises 15 residues. Germline CDR1 reads SGHRS; CDR2 reads YFSETQ. The V end was cut by 1 base, the J end by 7 bases, with 15 bases between. CDR3 sequence reads: CASSLKLARKNEQFF. The CDR3 nucleotides are TGCGCCAGCAGCTTGAAGCTAGCGCGGAAAAATGAGCAGTTCTTC.

The V and J genes are TRBV6-2 or TRBV6-3 and TRBJ2-3; tentative D call: TRBD2 (5 bases). V lost 0 bases, J lost 10 bases, and 14 bases lay in between. Germline CDR1 MNHEY, CDR2 SVGEGT. The CDR3 has 14 residues. CDR3 sequence (DNA): TGTGCCAGCAGTTACTCGGACCCGAAGAGGGCGCAGTATTTT. Translation gives CASSYSDPKRAQYF.

This clonotype has just a few counts. The chain employs TRBV7-9 and TRBJ2-7, with 7 positions matching TRBD2. This CDR3 region has 15 residues. Germline trimming cut 4 bases from V and 4 bases from J; bases unmatched to any gene: 10. Germline values: CDR1 SEHNR, CDR2 FQNEAQ (reference sequence). The CDR3 region has the DNA TGTGCCAGCAGCTCAGCAGGGACTACGCAATACGAGCAGTACTTC. It is translated as CASSSAGTTQYEQYF.

The chain links TRBV14 to TRBJ2-1; a possible D gene is TRBD2 (6 bases). CDR1 is SGHDN and CDR2 is FVKESK in the germline V gene. The CDR3 extends over 19 amino acids. V shed 0 bases and J shed 0 bases, with 18 bases lying between them. CDR3 in DNA: TGTGCCAGCAGCCAAGATCCGTTTGGGGGAGGACGCTCCTACAATGAGCAGTTCTTC. Its translation: CASSQDPFGGGRSYNEQFF.

The V gene is TRBV21-1, the J gene TRBJ1-1; the listed D gene, TRBD1, was not tested against the DNA. TRBV21-1 corresponds to a pseudogene. This CDR3 spans 15 amino acids. CDR3 sequence reads: CASRPSGTGNTEAFF. CDR3 DNA sequence: TGTGCCAGCAGACCCTCCGGGACAGGGAACACTGAAGCTTTCTTT.

The J gene is TRBJ2-2, the V gene TRBV18; the match to TRBD1 covers 8 bases. Losses at the gene ends were 3 bases for V and 3 bases for J; bases not matched to a gene: 12. Germline assignment: CDR1 KGHSH and CDR2 LQKENI. The CDR3 contains 18 residues. CDR3 nucleotides: TGTGCCAGCTCACCGAAACCAGGGGGCGCCCGGGACACCGGGGAGCTGTTTTTT. It encodes CASSPKPGGARDTGELFF. Drawing the rest from reference TRBV18 and TRBJ2-2, the complete variable domain is NAGVMQNPRHLVRRRGQEARLRCSPMKGHSHVYWYRQLPEEGLKFMVYLQKENIIDESGMPKERFSAEFPKEGPSILRIQQVVRGDSAAYFCASSPKPGGARDTGELFFGEGSRLTVL.

This clonotype was seen a few times. The chain joins TRBV27 to TRBJ2-3, with 10 bases aligning to TRBD2. This CDR3 is 16 amino acids long. Germline assignment: CDR1 MNHEY and CDR2 SMNVEV (reference sequence). Trimming at V came to 5 bases and at J to 2 bases, leaving 7 bases not matched to a gene. The CDR3 protein is CASSPRLAGDTDTQYF. The CDR3 DNA reads as TGTGCCAGCAGTCCCCGCCTAGCGGGAGACACAGATACGCAGTATTTT.

This chain uses TRBV12-3 or TRBV12-4 with TRBJ2-3; 10 bases are a match to TRBD2. The J segment lost 6 bases and the V segment lost 5 bases, leaving 11 bases of the junction unmatched. This CDR3 has 16 amino acids. CDR3 bases: TGTGCCAGCAGTCCTTCGTGGGGTAGCGGGAGGGATACGCAGTATTTT. This encodes CASSPSWGSGRDTQYF.

This clonotype was counted a few times. The chain uses TRBV5-5 and TRBJ1-1, with a weak D call TRBD1 (5 bases). Germline-derived CDR1 and CDR2 are SGHKS and YYEKEE (reference sequence). CDR3 size: 17 residues. The germline V and J ends were trimmed by 2 bases and 0 bases, with 17 bases remaining between them. The CDR3 region is CASSFMTRTGLNTEAFF. The CDR3 nucleotides are TGTGCCAGCAGCTTTATGACCCGGACGGGGCTGAACACTGAAGCTTTCTTT.

This clonotype came up a few times. The chain employs TRBV6-1 and TRBJ1-2; a weak D match, TRBD1 (5 bases). Germline-derived CDR1 and CDR2 are MNHNS and SASEGT. Trimming cost V 5 bases and J 4 bases, with 17 bases left between them. The CDR3 covers 15 residues. CDR3 residues: CASSPHGVGGYGYTF. As DNA, the CDR3 is TGTGCCAGCAGTCCGCATGGGGTGGGGGGCTATGGCTACACCTTC.

The table lists this clonotype with many counts. The rearrangement joins TRBV5-1 to TRBJ2-7; 10 bases are shared with TRBD2. From germline, CDR1 is SGHRS and CDR2 YFSETQ. This CDR3 comprises 18 residues. The J segment lost 1 base and the V segment lost 4 bases, leaving 14 bases of the junction unmatched. In DNA, the CDR3 is TGCGCCAGCAGCCACAGGGGTTCAGCGGGAGGGCCTTCCTACGAGCAGTACTTC. This encodes CASSHRGSAGGPSYEQYF.

The rearrangement uses TRBV5-6 and TRBJ2-1; 7 nucleotides align to TRBD2. Germline CDR1 reads SGHDT; CDR2 reads YYEEEE. V was pared by 7 bases and J by 3 bases, with 13 bases of the junction left unmatched. The CDR3 covers 16 residues. The CDR3 protein is CASQLGGRGYYNEQFF. Here the CDR3 DNA reads TGTGCCAGCCAACTTGGAGGGCGGGGGTACTACAATGAGCAGTTCTTC.

This clonotype has a handful of counts. The rearrangement joins TRBV2 to TRBJ2-7; D ambiguous. Trimming removed 2 bases from V and 2 bases from J, with 13 bases in between. The CDR3 extends over 15 amino acids. Germline lookup yields CDR1 SNHLY and CDR2 FYNNEI. The CDR3 DNA follows: TGTGCCAGCAGTGAAACCCAGATTTTTACCTACGAGCAGTACTTC. It encodes CASSETQIFTYEQYF.